The 25 T cell receptor beta chains below were found in one sample sequenced in a study of blood T cell repertoires in COVID-19. Here immunoSEQ multiplex PCR was the method, and the copy in TCRdb shows in-frame clones only, minus some. The sample includes 220,000 or so clones, roughly 85% of them seen just once. Sequencing was carried out using peripheral blood. These TCRs come from a woman at least 80 years old with acute or convalescent COVID-19.

CDR3 amino acids: CASRDAGFNTGELFF. In nucleotides, the CDR3 is TGTGCCAGCAGGGATGCGGGGTTCAACACCGGGGAGCTGTTTTTT. This chain joins TRBV7-9 and TRBJ2-2; tentatively, D is TRBD2 (6 bases). Trimming took 6 bases from V and 2 from J, leaving 13 bases between them. Germline V gene sequence: CDR1 SEHNR, CDR2 FQNEAQ (reference sequence). There are 15 residues in the CDR3.

V and J are TRBV28 and TRBJ1-2, with a tentative D call TRBD1 (6 bases). CDR3 length: 15 amino acids. Trimming left V 3 bases short and J 5 bases short, with 16 bases between. Looked up from germline, CDR1 is MDHEN and CDR2 is SYDVKM. CDR3 sequence: CASSLGQATAYGYTF. For the CDR3, the DNA is TGTGCCAGCAGTTTGGGACAAGCGACTGCTTATGGCTACACCTTC.

The gene calls are TRBV7-2 and TRBJ2-3, with TRBD2 identical over 11 bases. The CDR3 length is 16 residues. V lost 1 base and J lost 8; bases outside the gene matches: 8. Per the germline V gene, CDR1 is SGHTA and CDR2 is FQGNSA. The CDR3 reads CASSLGSGGATGTQYF. Here the CDR3 DNA reads TGTGCCAGCAGCTTAGGTAGCGGGGGGGCAACGGGTACGCAGTATTTT.

This clone was observed once. The CDR3 protein is CASSRSTGTGNTIYF. The CDR3, as DNA: TGTGCCAGCAGCCGATCAACAGGGACTGGAAACACCATATATTTT. The gene calls are TRBV3-1 (or the pseudogene TRBV3-2) and TRBJ1-3; weak D call: TRBD1 (6 bases). The CDR3 covers 15 residues. Germline V gene data show CDR1 as LGHDT and CDR2 as YNNKEL (reference sequence). V was trimmed by 4 bases and J by 2 bases, leaving 12 bases between them.

DNA for the CDR3: TGCAGTGCTAGTGAGAGAGGGACAGTGGGTGAAAAACTGTTTTTT. Translation: CSASERGTVGEKLFF. The gene calls are TRBV20-1 and TRBJ1-4, with 7 bases that match TRBD1. This CDR3 is 15 amino acids long. The germline V gene encodes CDR1 DFQATT and CDR2 SNEGSKA (reference sequence). J lost 7 bases, V lost 3 bases, and 11 bases had no gene match.

The gene calls are TRBV7-9 and TRBJ1-4; TRBD1 is a possible D gene (6 bases). The CDR3 has 14 residues. CDR1 and CDR2 from the germline V gene are SEHNR and FQNEAQ (reference sequence). The V end lost 5 bases, the J end lost 4 bases, and 11 bases lay between the germline ends. The CDR3 here is CASSQGPGNEKLFF. CDR3 coding DNA: TGTGCCAGCAGCCAGGGGCCCGGTAATGAAAAACTGTTTTTT.

The V call is TRBV7-2, the J call TRBJ2-5; 9 bases line up with TRBD2. Germline loops: CDR1 SGHTA, CDR2 FQGNSA. V shed 0 bases and J 1 base; nucleotides not matched to a gene: 6. The CDR3 sequence is 17 residues long. CDR3 coding DNA: TGTGCCAGCAGCTTAGCGCAGGATAGCGGGGGCCAAGAGACCCAGTACTTC. The encoded protein is CASSLAQDSGGQETQYF.

The chain has TRBV7-3 and TRBJ2-6, with D possibly matching TRBD1 (5 bases). The CDR3 has 17 amino acids. Germline CDR1 and CDR2: SGHTA and FQGTGA. The ends were cut back, 2 bases at V and 3 bases at J, with 14 bases in the middle. This CDR3 is CASSLHGARIGANVLTF. In DNA, the CDR3 is TGTGCCAGCAGCTTACATGGGGCGCGAATTGGGGCCAACGTCCTGACTTTC.

The chain links TRBV5-8 to TRBJ2-3, with TRBD2 identical over 8 bases. Germline lookup yields CDR1 SGHTS and CDR2 YDEGEE. This CDR3 spans 15 amino acids. V shed 2 bases, J shed 4 bases, and the junction held 6 bases outside the gene matches. This chain's CDR3 is CASSLSRGGPDTQYF. CDR3 in DNA: TGTGCCAGCAGCTTATCTCGGGGGGGCCCAGATACGCAGTATTTT.

This clone was seen only a few times. The chain employs TRBV27 and TRBJ1-5; tentative D call: TRBD1 (6 bases). Germline V lookup: CDR1 MNHEY, CDR2 SMNVEV (reference sequence). Trimming took 3 bases from V and 5 from J, leaving 8 bases between them. CDR3 size: 13 residues. CDR3 DNA sequence: TGTGCCAGCAGTTTTACAGGGTATCAGCCCCAGCATTTT. Translated, it gives CASSFTGYQPQHF.

This chain joins TRBV27 and TRBJ1-2, with D perhaps TRBD1 (5 bases). CDR3 length: 14 residues. V was cut by 4 bases and J by 8 bases, with 17 bases left in between. Germline assignment: CDR1 MNHEY and CDR2 SMNVEV (reference sequence). The CDR3 sequence is CASSSAGVSRGYTF. The CDR3 region has the DNA TGTGCCAGCAGTTCCGCGGGGGTCAGCCGAGGCTACACCTTC.

This chain joins TRBV7-2 and TRBJ2-1; perhaps TRBD2 as D (5 bases). Trimming took off 0 bases at V and 8 bases at J, with 14 bases between the two ends. There are 15 residues in the CDR3. Germline CDR1 and CDR2: SGHTA and FQGNSA. CDR3 coding DNA: TGTGCCAGCAGCTTAGCACGAGGGCCGGGCGATGAGCAGTTCTTC. Protein: CASSLARGPGDEQFF.

The chain recombines TRBV15 with TRBJ1-4, with D uncertain. The CDR3 is made up of 13 amino acids. With 2 bases removed from V and 7 bases from J, the gap between germline ends came to 8 bases. Per germline, CDR1 LNHNV and CDR2 YYDKDF (reference sequence). CDR3 loop: CATSRSRGEKLFF. The CDR3 DNA reads TGTGCCACCAGCAGATCCCGCGGTGAAAAACTGTTTTTT.

The chain joins TRBV2 to TRBJ2-3; D is perhaps TRBD2 (5 bases). The CDR3 contains 11 residues. The germline V and J ends were trimmed by 4 bases and 11 bases, with 10 bases remaining between them. Looked up from germline, CDR1 is SNHLY and CDR2 is FYNNEI. In nucleotides, the CDR3 is TGTGCCAGCAGTGTCAGAGGGATGCAGTATTTT. Translation gives CASSVRGMQYF.

This chain connects TRBV18 to TRBJ1-2, with D tentatively TRBD1 (6 bases). Germline assignment: CDR1 KGHSH and CDR2 LQKENI. The CDR3 extends over 15 amino acids. Trimming stripped 3 bases from V and 0 bases from J, with 11 bases between. The CDR3 loop is CASSPGTPSNYGYTF. The CDR3 DNA reads TGTGCCAGCTCACCCGGGACACCTTCTAACTATGGCTACACCTTC. Full variable domain (missing parts from reference TRBV18 and TRBJ1-2): NAGVMQNPRHLVRRRGQEARLRCSPMKGHSHVYWYRQLPEEGLKFMVYLQKENIIDESGMPKERFSAEFPKEGPSILRIQQVVRGDSAAYFCASSPGTPSNYGYTFGSGTRLTVV.

The V and J genes are TRBV7-9 and TRBJ2-7; a possible D gene is TRBD1 (5 bases). The CDR3 extends over 14 amino acids. Germline V gives CDR1 SEHNR, CDR2 FQNEAQ (reference sequence). Trimming took off 1 base at V and 3 bases at J, with 10 bases between the two ends. The CDR3 spells CASSLDLTDYEQYF. The CDR3 bases are TGTGCCAGCAGCTTAGATCTGACAGACTACGAGCAGTACTTC. Looking up the rest from reference TRBV7-9 and TRBJ2-7 gives the full variable domain: DTGVSQNPRHKITKRGQNVTFRCDPISEHNRLYWYRQTLGQGPEFLTYFQNEAQLEKSRLLSDRFSAERPKGSFSTLEIQRTEQGDSAMYLCASSLDLTDYEQYFGPGTRLTVT.

The chain links TRBV18 to TRBJ2-7; D uncertain. The CDR3 has 14 amino acids. Trimming left V 3 bases short and J 0 bases short, with 9 bases between. From germline, CDR1 is KGHSH and CDR2 LQKENI. The chain's CDR3 is CASSPPTLSYEQYF. The CDR3 coding sequence is TGTGCCAGCTCACCGCCGACACTCTCCTACGAGCAGTACTTC.

This sequence joins TRBV2 and TRBJ2-4; tentative D call: TRBD1 (6 bases). V shed 9 bases and J shed 5 bases, with 14 bases lying between them. CDR1 SNHLY and CDR2 FYNNEI come from the germline V gene. This CDR3 contains 13 residues. CDR3 protein: CASGTTRENIQYF. The CDR3 coding sequence is TGTGCCAGTGGGACAACGAGGGAAAACATTCAGTACTTC.

This clone was detected only once. The identical CDR3 is also encoded by other nucleotide sequences in the sample. This chain links TRBV7-2 with TRBJ2-5, with D possibly matching TRBD2 (7 bases). The CDR3 loop spans 14 amino acids. The V end was cut by 0 bases, the J end by 5 bases, with 10 bases between. Germline V gene sequence: CDR1 SGHTA, CDR2 FQGNSA. The CDR3: CASSLAGGQETQYF. In nucleotides, the CDR3 is TGTGCCAGCAGCTTAGCGGGGGGGCAGGAGACCCAGTACTTC.

V and J are TRBV6-2 or TRBV6-3 and TRBJ1-1, with 7 bases that match TRBD1. The germline CDR1 and CDR2 sequences are MNHEY and SVGEGT. CDR3 size: 15 residues. V shed 2 bases and J 5 bases; nucleotides not matched to a gene: 8. CDR3 amino acids: CASSYQQGIGTEAFF. For the CDR3, the DNA is TGTGCCAGCAGTTACCAACAGGGGATAGGGACTGAAGCTTTCTTT.

The rearrangement uses TRBV24-1 and TRBJ1-1; possibly TRBD1 for D (6 bases). Trimming pared 5 bases from V and 7 bases from J, leaving 13 bases between. The length of the CDR3 is 13 residues. The germline gives CDR1 KGHDR, CDR2 SFDVKD. The CDR3 here is CATSGRGYGEAFF. The CDR3 nucleotides are TGTGCCACCAGTGGAAGGGGGTACGGTGAAGCTTTCTTT.

This clone was picked up a small number of times. The gene calls are TRBV6-1 and TRBJ2-1, with 9 positions matching TRBD2. The V gene's germline CDR1 is MNHNS and CDR2 SASEGT. The CDR3 extends over 15 amino acids. The junction had 8 bases not matched to a gene; V was cut back by 2 bases and J by 9 bases. This chain's CDR3 is CASSESSGGHGEQFF. CDR3 sequence (DNA): TGTGCCAGCAGTGAAAGCAGCGGGGGGCATGGTGAGCAGTTCTTC.

This chain connects TRBV5-1 to TRBJ1-2; D gene unclear. The CDR3 contains 13 residues. Between the trimmed V and J ends, which lost 0 bases and 4 bases, there was a span of 7 bases. Germline CDR1 and CDR2: SGHRS and YFSETQ. CDR3 protein: CASSLAEPYGYTF. CDR3 DNA: TGCGCCAGCAGCTTGGCCGAGCCCTATGGCTACACCTTC.

The chain combines TRBV29-1 with TRBJ2-7, with 9 bases matching TRBD1. CDR1 is SQVTM and CDR2 is ANQGSEA in the germline V gene. The CDR3 covers 12 residues. V was pared by 6 bases and J by 4 bases, with 4 bases of the junction left unmatched. CDR3 region: CSVSGTGYEQYF. CDR3 DNA: TGCAGCGTATCCGGGACAGGGTACGAGCAGTACTTC.

This clone was recorded only once. The rearrangement links TRBV7-9 to TRBJ2-7; TRBD2 might be the D (6 bases). V was clipped by 5 bases and J by 6 bases, with 11 bases between them. The CDR3 covers 12 residues. Germline CDR1 is SEHNR and CDR2 is FQNEAQ (reference sequence). The CDR3, as DNA: TGTGCCAGCAGCCTCGGGGGAGGCGAGCAGTACTTC. Translating it yields CASSLGGGEQYF.